Listed below are T cell receptor beta chains from one sample, sequenced in a study of CD8+ T cells in alopecia areata. Repertoires were generated with immunoSEQ multiplex PCR, while TCRdb's copy carries only in-frame clones and drops some. The data show under 95,000 clones, about two thirds seen once. Material: CD8+ T cells sorted from blood, obtained at week 44, from a patient treated with tofacitinib. All receptors derive from a human donor with alopecia areata. CDR3s leave out the opening cysteine and the closing phenylalanine or tryptophan.

J	V	CDR3
TRBJ2-7	TRBV27	ASSLSGGGARYEQY
TRBJ1-1	TRBV27	ASSLMAGPTEAF
TRBJ1-2	TRBV29-1	SVETDGPYGYT
TRBJ1-1	TRBV29-1	SARTGEEAF
TRBJ1-5	TRBV4-3	ASSHGTSGEPQH
TRBJ2-1	TRBV7-6	ASSRDRRDEQF
TRBJ2-5	TRBV2	ASSRIQETQY
TRBJ2-7	TRBV2	ASSEGWNYEQY
TRBJ1-1	TRBV29-1	SVTENTEAF
TRBJ2-7	TRBV7-2	ASSPSGGRYEQY
TRBJ2-7	TRBV9	ASSGTGGYEQY
TRBJ2-1	TRBV6-5	ASSPTGKGHNEQF
TRBJ2-2	TRBV5-1	ASSLFSSGDGGELF
TRBJ2-7	TRBV19	ASSIDLDSWEQY
TRBJ2-5	TRBV7-6	AGSLAGGPETQY
TRBJ2-1	TRBV19	ASSLTGTSGGNEQF
TRBJ1-6	TRBV4-1	ASSQSQGAGSPLH
TRBJ2-1	TRBV7-9	ASSLVAGGPDEQF
TRBJ2-7	TRBV2	ASSEGRQGRNEQY
TRBJ2-5	TRBV30	AWSDSEETQY
TRBJ2-7	TRBV2	ASSEAGTDYEQY
TRBJ1-5	TRBV19	ASSTRGQGGFNQPQH
TRBJ1-1	TRBV5-4	ASSSDGVEAF
TRBJ1-6	TRBV4-3	ASSEGLGLNSPLH
TRBJ2-7	TRBV27	ASSLPGGGEQY
TRBJ2-1	TRBV13	ASSLDSGGFSYNEQF